This T cell receptor beta chain was retrieved from a study of shared clonotypes between healthy human individuals. Assay: immunoSEQ multiplex PCR; the TCRdb copy retains only in-frame clones and omits some. The sample yields a few hundred thousand clones, around 77% seen once. With regard to this clone: The junction does not match germline at one end; this may be a read error.

Sequenced: PBMCs. This clonotype was sampled from a woman aged 40 to 50 in good health. Some clones in this sample may be carry-over from other donors' samples.

CDR3 in DNA: TGTGCTAGCAGCTCCCTTAAAGGGCCATACGAGCAGTACTTC. The encoded protein is CASSSLKGPYEQYF. This rearrangement joins TRBV7-7 to TRBJ2-7; D unclear. The germline CDR1 and CDR2 sequences are SSHAT and FNYEAQ (reference sequence). The CDR3 spans 14 residues.